This T cell receptor beta chain derives from a study of blood T cell repertoires in COVID-19 (dated by TCRdb to 2018 to 2020). About the investigation overall: Samples from collaborators originated in the United States, Italy and Spain and spanned both the acute and convalescent phases of COVID-19. A freely available public database, intended as a resource for researchers studying the immune response to SARS-CoV-2, is where the repertoires were released. Where available, HLA class I and class II types were obtained from metadata supplied by the sample provider rather than from assay-based typing. Subjects who had been exposed to COVID-19, were actively infected with it, or had recovered from it provided the deeply sampled blood TCRbeta repertoires that made up the dataset. Sample metadata almost always included a de-identified subject ID, COVID-19 status, age in years and sex. The samples were drawn from the first 160 participants of the ongoing ImmuneRACE study and from 950 to 1,500 subjects provided by 6 global collaborators. The prospective study material was composed of cDNA or gDNA derived from T cells, B-cell-depleted T cells, or PBMCs. Here is what the overall study found, with its caveats: The amount of clinical and demographic metadata varied by source and participant and was provided uncurated.

A remark on this clone: This receptor's antigen is unknown. No qualities accompany the bases; no much larger clone lies one base away.

Reading from cysteine to phenylalanine, the CDR3 counts 16 amino acids. Just the 48-base CDR3 DNA is kept, in frame starting at base 1. Clipping removes 0 bases from V and 4 bases from J, with 5 as the unmatched junction base count. The germline V gene specifies SGHTS as CDR1 and YDEGEE as CDR2. The immunoSEQ Assay, a bias-controlled multiplex PCR, was used to amplify TCRbeta CDR3 regions from genomic DNA. The original methods were these. The number of nucleated cells in each sample was estimated by amplification of reference gene primers within the assay. To quantify the absolute abundance of each unique TCRbeta CDR3 rearrangement, sequence reads were collapsed and filtered. For each sample, productive Simpson clonality was calculated as the square root of Simpson's diversity index over productive rearrangements. The immuneACCESS repertoire file appears here via TCRdb, limited to in-frame rearrangements. These files lack a portion of the clones; in checked studies, under half of the deficit traces to unresolved V genes, and the cause of the others is not known. That table supplies the V and J calls and clone size; D and trimming were determined from the DNA. The sample has 130,000 to 150,000 clones on record, just under 85% of them singletons. In total, the top ten clones hold more than 2.5% of the sample.

Collaborating institutions collected whole blood in K2EDTA tubes following their own protocols. For TCRbeta analysis, collaborators shipped samples in one of three forms: frozen whole blood, isolated PBMCs, or DNA extracted from either of those sample types. The clonotype originates from a woman older than 75 with acute or convalescent COVID-19. The sequence is built from TRBV5-8 and TRBJ1-1, and TRBD1 matches 11 of the central bases. The sample taken for sequencing was peripheral blood. The encoded CDR3 is CASSLGTGGDFTEAFF. The DNA is TGTGCCAGCAGCTTGGGGACAGGGGGCGACTTCACTGAAGCTTTCTTT.